What follows are 27 T cell receptor beta chains derived from one specimen sequenced in a study of blood T cell repertoires in COVID-19. Assay used: immunoSEQ multiplex PCR; TCRdb lists only in-frame clones, some missing. The table lists 70,000 to 80,000 clones, 85% to 95% of them singletons, with 4.8% in the top ten. Sequenced material: peripheral blood. These TCRs come from a woman aged 55-70 years with active COVID-19.

The chain links TRBV7-2 to TRBJ1-4, with unresolved D. Trimming cost V 4 bases and J 7 bases, with 19 bases left between them. The CDR3 totals 16 residues. Germline CDR1 is SGHTA and CDR2 is FQGNSA. DNA for the CDR3: TGTGCCAGCAGCTCCCTAGGGAGGGTCGCGGGTGAAAAACTGTTTTTT. Translation gives CASSSLGRVAGEKLFF.

The chain is built from TRBV5-1 and TRBJ1-4, with 9 bases lining up with TRBD1. This CDR3 has 15 residues. V gave up 0 bases and J gave up 8 bases; unmatched junction bases: 5. Germline assignment: CDR1 SGHRS and CDR2 YFSETQ. The CDR3 loop is CASSLEGTGIEKLFF. CDR3 in DNA: TGCGCCAGCAGCTTGGAGGGGACAGGGATCGAAAAACTGTTTTTT.

The chain joins TRBV6-5 to TRBJ1-2; 7 bases line up with TRBD1. Germline CDR1 reads MNHEY; CDR2 reads SVGAGI. The CDR3 spans 15 residues. The V segment lost 6 bases and the J segment 7 bases; nucleotides outside the gene matches: 14. The CDR3, as DNA: TGTGCCAGCAGGTCGACAGGGTGGGAAGGAGCTGGCTACACCTTC. It yields the protein CASRSTGWEGAGYTF.

V is TRBV29-1 and J is TRBJ2-3; TRBD2 might be the D (5 bases). From germline, CDR1 is SQVTM and CDR2 ANQGSEA. Trimming left V 5 bases short and J 3 bases short, with 12 bases between. The CDR3 extends over 13 amino acids. The CDR3 spells CSVKRGSTDTQYF. The CDR3 coding sequence is TGCAGCGTTAAACGGGGTTCGACAGATACGCAGTATTTT.

V gene TRBV28 combines with J gene TRBJ2-7, with TRBD1 matching over 10 bases. The CDR3 sequence is 16 residues long. Trimming took 5 bases from V and 3 from J; bases not matched to a gene: 10. Germline-derived CDR1 and CDR2 are MDHEN and SYDVKM. CDR3 bases: TGTGCCAGCAGTCCATCCGGGACAGGGGCCAACTACGAGCAGTACTTC. This codes for CASSPSGTGANYEQYF.

This sequence joins TRBV7-9 and TRBJ2-1; D possibly corresponds to TRBD1 (7 bases). The CDR3 spans 17 residues. Germline CDR1 reads SEHNR; CDR2 reads FQNEAQ (reference sequence). V was pared by 2 bases and J by 0 bases, with 14 bases between. This CDR3 is CASSLRRAGGSYNEQFF. The CDR3 bases are TGTGCCAGCAGCTTAAGGAGGGCAGGGGGCTCCTACAATGAGCAGTTCTTC. Full variable domain (rest looked up from reference TRBV7-9 and TRBJ2-1): DTGVSQNPRHKITKRGQNVTFRCDPISEHNRLYWYRQTLGQGPEFLTYFQNEAQLEKSRLLSDRFSAERPKGSFSTLEIQRTEQGDSAMYLCASSLRRAGGSYNEQFFGPGTRLTVL.

CDR3 region: CASRPTSGSSEQYF. CDR3 nucleotides: TGCGCCAGCAGACCAACTAGCGGGAGTTCCGAGCAGTACTTC. The chain links TRBV5-1 to TRBJ2-7, with 11 positions matching TRBD2. The V gene's germline CDR1 is SGHRS and CDR2 YFSETQ. The CDR3 totals 14 residues. Unmatched junction bases numbered 7, after V lost 5 bases and J lost 6 bases.

To note about this clone: Germline is not matched at one junction end, which may reflect a read error. This chain connects TRBV6-1 to TRBJ2-3, with TRBD2 matching 8 bases. Looked up from germline, CDR1 is MNHNS and CDR2 is SASEGT. This CDR3 is 15 amino acids long. CDR3 sequence: CASSQAGASTDTQYF. CDR3 bases: TGTGCCAGCAGTCAAGCGGGAGCGAGCACAGATACGCAGTATTTT.

The rearrangement joins TRBV7-2 to TRBJ2-3, with TRBD2 matching 13 bases. In germline, CDR1 is SGHTA, CDR2 FQGNSA. V trimming: 5 bases; J trimming: 8 bases; junction bases outside the gene matches: 13. This CDR3 spans 17 amino acids. CDR3 loop: CASSLGLAGVVSRTQYF. Written as DNA, the CDR3 is TGTGCCAGCAGCCTCGGACTAGCGGGAGTGGTATCGCGTACGCAGTATTTT.

The chain uses TRBV2 and TRBJ2-3; TRBD2 matches at 8 bases. Germline CDR1 is SNHLY and CDR2 is FYNNEI. V was pared by 8 bases and J by 5 bases, with 9 bases of the junction left unmatched. The CDR3 runs 14 residues. The CDR3 DNA is TGTGCCAGCGCTCGGCTAGCGGGTGGAGATACGCAGTATTTT. The encoded protein is CASARLAGGDTQYF.

The rearrangement links TRBV4-1 to TRBJ2-1; 8 bases match TRBD1. With 4 bases clipped from V and 4 bases from J, the junction kept 15 bases outside the gene matches. The CDR3 consists of 18 residues. CDR1 is MGHRA, CDR2 YSYEKL, per germline. CDR3 in amino acids: CASSPSPPMGQVYNEQFF. As DNA, the CDR3 is TGCGCCAGCAGCCCAAGCCCCCCAATGGGACAGGTTTACAATGAGCAGTTCTTC.

Concerning this clone itself: A read error may produce the germline difference seen at one junction end. The genes are TRBV6-5 and TRBJ2-1; 7 positions agree with TRBD2. The germline V gene encodes CDR1 MNHEY and CDR2 SVGAGI. This CDR3 contains 13 residues. For the CDR3, the DNA is TGTGCCAGCACCCCCGGGGGTTACGGGAGGCTGATCTTC. It is translated as CASTPGGYGRLIF.

J is TRBJ2-1 and V is TRBV27, with 9 nucleotides matching TRBD2. Germline V lookup: CDR1 MNHEY, CDR2 SMNVEV (reference sequence). The CDR3 spans 15 residues. V shed 6 bases and J 10 bases; nucleotides not matched to a gene: 13. In DNA form, the CDR3 reads TGTGCCAGCAGATCTCCGGGACTAGCCCCTGTGGAGCAGTTCTTC. Its translation: CASRSPGLAPVEQFF.

The chain uses TRBV18 and TRBJ2-1; D is possibly TRBD1 (5 bases). The CDR3 loop spans 14 amino acids. Trimming pared 2 bases from V and 6 bases from J, leaving 11 bases between. Per the germline V gene, CDR1 is KGHSH and CDR2 is LQKENI. CDR3 in DNA: TGTGCCAGCTCACCAGGGGCCAGCCTCAATGAGCAGTTCTTC. Translation: CASSPGASLNEQFF.

The chain joins TRBV4-1 to TRBJ1-1, with TRBD1 identical over 7 bases. CDR1 MGHRA and CDR2 YSYEKL come from the germline V gene. Germline trimming cut 4 bases from V and 4 bases from J; bases unmatched to any gene: 3. The CDR3 has 13 residues. The CDR3 region is CASSRQGATEAFF. The CDR3 DNA follows: TGCGCCAGCAGCCGACAGGGAGCCACTGAAGCTTTCTTT.

The chain uses TRBV30 and TRBJ1-5; perhaps TRBD1 as D (6 bases). Per germline, CDR1 GTSNPN and CDR2 SVGIG (reference sequence). CDR3 size: 14 residues. Trimming removed 4 bases at V and 6 bases at J, with 16 bases between. DNA of the CDR3: TGTGCCTGGACTTCGGGGGGGGCCGGTCAGCCCCAGCATTTT. Amino acids: CAWTSGGAGQPQHF.

This chain links TRBV30 with TRBJ2-1, with 9 bases aligning to TRBD2. The CDR3 covers 14 residues. The V gene end was trimmed by 2 bases and the J gene end by 7 bases; junction bases not matched to a gene: 6. Germline CDR1 and CDR2: GTSNPN and SVGIG (reference sequence). The CDR3 DNA sequence: TGTGCCTGGAGTCCGGGACTAGCTTTGAATGAGCAGTTCTTC. Its protein product is CAWSPGLALNEQFF.

The genes are TRBV5-1 and TRBJ2-2; TRBD2 matches 7 bases. The CDR3 consists of 15 residues. The trim removed 3 bases at V and 4 bases at J, leaving 6 bases unmatched. Germline V gene sequence: CDR1 SGHRS, CDR2 YFSETQ. Here the CDR3 DNA reads TGCGCCAGCAGCTGGGGGGGAGGCTCCACCGGGGAGCTGTTTTTT. This codes for CASSWGGGSTGELFF.

This chain connects TRBV30 to TRBJ2-7; perhaps TRBD1 as D (6 bases). The CDR3 is 12 residues long. In germline, CDR1 is GTSNPN, CDR2 SVGIG (reference sequence). The V end was cut by 3 bases, the J end by 4 bases, with 10 bases between. For the CDR3, the DNA is TGTGCCTGGAGGCGGACAGAATACGAGCAGTACTTC. Protein: CAWRRTEYEQYF. Looking up the rest from reference TRBV30 and TRBJ2-7 gives the full variable domain: SQTIHQWPATLVQPVGSPLSLECTVEGTSNPNLYWYRQAAGRGLQLLFYSVGIGQISSEVPQNLSASRPQDRQFILSSKKLLLSDSGFYLCAWRRTEYEQYFGPGTRLTVT.

The chain uses TRBV10-1 and TRBJ2-2; D gene unclear. This CDR3 has 12 residues. Germline V gene sequence: CDR1 WNHNN, CDR2 SYGVQD (reference sequence). V lost 2 bases and J 6 bases, leaving 4 bases between the germline ends. The CDR3 bases are TGCGCCAGCAGTGAGCTCGCCGGGGAGCTGTTTTTT. Encoded protein: CASSELAGELFF.

The chain carries TRBV11-2 and TRBJ2-7, with 7 bases aligning to TRBD1. Germline assignment: CDR1 SGHAT and CDR2 FQNNGV. The CDR3 length is 14 residues. V lost 2 bases to trimming and J lost 6 bases; unmatched junction nucleotides: 7. CDR3 coding DNA: TGTGCCAGCAGCTTACGTGACAGGGTGGGCGAGCAGTACTTC. It specifies CASSLRDRVGEQYF. The whole variable domain, remainder taken from reference TRBV11-2 and TRBJ2-7, is EAGVAQSPRYKIIEKRQSVAFWCNPISGHATLYWYQQILGQGPKLLIQFQNNGVVDDSQLPKDRFSAERLKGVDSTLKIQPAKLEDSAVYLCASSLRDRVGEQYFGPGTRLTVT.

The chain uses TRBV9 and TRBJ1-5, with 7 bases lining up with TRBD1. With 8 bases clipped from V and 2 bases from J, the junction kept 7 bases outside the gene matches. Germline-derived CDR1 and CDR2 are SGDLS and YYNGEE. The CDR3 spans 14 residues. The CDR3 spells CASSSGTGNQPQHF. The DNA of the CDR3 is TGTGCCAGTTCGTCAGGGACAGGCAATCAGCCCCAGCATTTT.

This sequence joins TRBV29-1 and TRBJ2-5; 7 bases fit TRBD1. J lost 2 bases, V lost 7 bases, and 10 bases had no gene match. The CDR3 covers 14 residues. The germline CDR1 and CDR2 sequences are SQVTM and ANQGSEA. CDR3 coding DNA: TGCAGCGCTGCCGGGACAGCAGATCAAGAGACCCAGTACTTC. It is translated as CSAAGTADQETQYF.

This clone was observed once. The rearrangement uses TRBV6-1 and TRBJ2-2, with 7 bases aligning to TRBD1. V shed 0 bases, J shed 7 bases, and the junction held 17 bases outside the gene matches. The CDR3 runs 19 residues. Looked up from germline, CDR1 is MNHNS and CDR2 is SASEGT. In nucleotides, the CDR3 is TGTGCCAGCAGTGAAGCCTTACCCCGGGACAGACAGAGGGGCGGGGAGCTGTTTTTT. Encoded protein: CASSEALPRDRQRGGELFF.

This chain connects TRBV4-1 to TRBJ1-4; D remains ambiguous. This CDR3 has 19 residues. V gave up 1 base and J gave up 7 bases, with 25 bases separating them. The V gene's germline CDR1 is MGHRA and CDR2 YSYEKL. CDR3 DNA: TGCGCCAGCAGCCAAGGCGGGTTTTCGACAAGTCAACGAGGTGAAAAACTGTTTTTT. Translating gives CASSQGGFSTSQRGEKLFF.

Details on this clone: The identical CDR3 is also encoded by other nucleotide sequences in the sample. The chain combines TRBV6-5 with TRBJ2-7; 7 nucleotides agree with TRBD1. Looked up from germline, CDR1 is MNHEY and CDR2 is SVGAGI. Trimming cost V 5 bases and J 2 bases; bases outside gene matches: 3. There are 13 residues in the CDR3. The CDR3 DNA is TGTGCCAGCAGTCCCGGGACAGCCTACGAGCAGTACTTC. Translated: CASSPGTAYEQYF.

The chain employs TRBV29-1 and TRBJ2-7, with TRBD1 identical over 8 bases. Germline V lookup: CDR1 SQVTM, CDR2 ANQGSEA. The V gene end was trimmed by 1 base and the J gene end by 2 bases; junction bases not matched to a gene: 4. This CDR3 region has 14 residues. CDR3 coding DNA: TGCAGCGTTGAAGGAGAGACAGGGGCCTACGAGCAGTACTTC. This encodes CSVEGETGAYEQYF.